What follows are 27 T cell receptor beta chains derived from one specimen sequenced in a study of blood T cell repertoires in COVID-19. Assay: immunoSEQ multiplex PCR; the TCRdb copy retains only in-frame clones and omits some. The table includes 400,000 or so clones, 88% detected once. The sequenced sample consisted of PBMCs or T cells enriched from blood (not recorded which). The receptors stem from a woman between 40 and 55 years old with acute COVID-19.

The chain employs TRBV3-1 (or the pseudogene TRBV3-2) and TRBJ1-2; the match to TRBD1 covers 9 bases. Germline-derived CDR1 and CDR2 are LGHDT and YNNKEL (reference sequence). This CDR3 contains 15 residues. The V and J ends lost 7 bases and 6 bases, in that order; junction bases with no gene match: 12. CDR3 residues: CASTSTGGPFDGYTF. CDR3 coding DNA: TGTGCCAGCACCTCCACAGGGGGCCCCTTCGATGGCTACACCTTC.

V is TRBV15 and J is TRBJ2-7; possible D gene TRBD1, 6 bases. The CDR3 length is 16 residues. Germline CDR1 is LNHNV and CDR2 is YYDKDF (reference sequence). Trimming left V 0 bases short and J 1 base short, with 13 bases between. The CDR3: CATSRDWSGASYEQYF. The CDR3 DNA reads as TGTGCCACCAGCAGAGATTGGTCAGGGGCATCCTACGAGCAGTACTTC.

The chain is built from TRBV5-1 and TRBJ1-1, with a weak D call TRBD1 (5 bases). This CDR3 has 13 residues. V lost 4 bases and J lost 2, with 9 bases in between. CDR1 and CDR2 from the germline V gene are SGHRS and YFSETQ. The CDR3 loop reads CASSQGFNTEAFF. CDR3 bases: TGCGCCAGCAGCCAGGGTTTCAACACTGAAGCTTTCTTT. The whole variable domain, filled in from reference TRBV5-1 and TRBJ1-1, reads KAGVTQTPRYLIKTRGQQVTLSCSPISGHRSVSWYQQTPGQGLQFLFEYFSETQRNKGNFPGRFSGRQFSNSRSEMNVSTLELGDSALYLCASSQGFNTEAFFGQGTRLTVV.

In DNA, the CDR3 is TGTGCCTGGCTCGGACAGGGAGTAGGTCAAGAGACCCAGTACTTC. Its translation: CAWLGQGVGQETQYF. The gene calls are TRBV30 and TRBJ2-5, with 8 bases that match TRBD1. This CDR3 is built from 15 residues. The V gene's germline CDR1 is GTSNPN and CDR2 SVGIG (reference sequence). V gave up 5 bases and J gave up 2 bases; unmatched junction bases: 10.

The V and J genes are TRBV5-4 and TRBJ1-1, with D unresolved. Germline V gene sequence: CDR1 SGHNT, CDR2 YYREEE (reference sequence). The CDR3 is 15 amino acids. Trimming removed 0 bases at V and 1 base at J, with 10 bases between. This CDR3 is CASSLDFGENTEAFF. The CDR3 DNA sequence: TGTGCCAGCAGCTTGGATTTTGGAGAGAACACTGAAGCTTTCTTT.

The chain has TRBV4-1 and TRBJ1-1; TRBD1 agrees at 11 bases. Germline V CDR1 and CDR2: MGHRA, YSYEKL. The CDR3 spans 17 residues. Unmatched junction bases numbered 14, after V lost 6 bases and J lost 5 bases. CDR3 region: CASRVGHTGQGATEAFF. The CDR3 coding sequence is TGCGCCAGCAGAGTGGGACATACTGGACAGGGGGCGACTGAAGCTTTCTTT.

This clone was detected only a few times. V gene TRBV2 combines with J gene TRBJ1-4, with unresolved D. This CDR3 has 12 residues. V dropped 7 bases and J dropped 7 bases, with 10 bases sitting between them. Germline V CDR1 and CDR2: SNHLY, FYNNEI. CDR3 region: CASILRSEKLFF. The DNA for the CDR3 is TGTGCCAGCATATTGCGATCTGAAAAACTGTTTTTT.

The rearrangement uses TRBV9 and TRBJ2-2; 9 nucleotides match TRBD1. The V gene end was trimmed by 3 bases and the J gene end by 6 bases; junction bases not matched to a gene: 12. The CDR3 sequence is 17 residues long. Germline lookup yields CDR1 SGDLS and CDR2 YYNGEE. CDR3: CASSAPTGGAGAGELFF. CDR3 sequence (DNA): TGTGCCAGCAGCGCCCCTACAGGGGGCGCAGGGGCCGGGGAGCTGTTTTTT.

The chain uses TRBV9 and TRBJ2-1; 7 nucleotides agree with TRBD2. CDR1 is SGDLS and CDR2 is YYNGEE in the germline V gene. V lost 6 bases, J lost 0 bases, and 6 bases stayed unmatched. The CDR3 runs 15 residues. Here the CDR3 reads CASNRDYASYNEQFF. CDR3 bases: TGTGCCAGCAATAGGGACTACGCCTCCTACAATGAGCAGTTCTTC.

Comment on this clone: The sample holds other DNA sequences that translate to the same CDR3. This chain uses TRBV11-2 with TRBJ1-1; tentatively, D is TRBD1 (6 bases). The CDR3 contains 14 residues. In germline, CDR1 is SGHAT, CDR2 FQNNGV. Trimming pared 5 bases from V and 5 bases from J, leaving 15 bases between. CDR3 region: CASSLGGRGTEAFF. CDR3 coding DNA: TGTGCCAGCAGCCTGGGGGGGCGCGGGACTGAAGCTTTCTTT.

The chain joins TRBV10-3 to TRBJ2-5; D possibly corresponds to TRBD2 (6 bases). The germline gives CDR1 ENHRY, CDR2 SYGVKD. With 6 bases removed from V and 5 bases from J, the gap between germline ends came to 13 bases. CDR3 length: 13 residues. This CDR3 reads CAIRRGSGETQYF. Written as DNA, the CDR3 is TGTGCCATCAGACGGGGGAGTGGCGAGACCCAGTACTTC.

The chain has TRBV5-3 and TRBJ2-2; perhaps TRBD2 as D (5 bases). TRBV5-3 is flagged as an ORF with uncertain function. The CDR3 has 17 amino acids. V was trimmed by 0 bases and J by 0 bases, leaving 12 bases between them. The CDR3 reads CARSLDQTGTNTGELFF. The CDR3 DNA reads as TGTGCCAGAAGCTTGGATCAAACGGGAACGAACACCGGGGAGCTGTTTTTT.

Concerning this clone itself: This specimen includes other DNA sequences encoding the same CDR3. The rearrangement joins TRBV3-1 (or the pseudogene TRBV3-2) to TRBJ1-1, with 10 bases matching TRBD1. The CDR3 has 14 residues. Germline CDR1 reads LGHDT; CDR2 reads YNNKEL (reference sequence). Trimming cost V 4 bases and J 5 bases; bases outside gene matches: 4. The CDR3 DNA sequence: TGTGCCAGCAGCCCTCGGGACAGGGGTACTGAAGCTTTCTTT. This translates into CASSPRDRGTEAFF.

This sequence joins TRBV3-1 (or the pseudogene TRBV3-2) and TRBJ2-7, with TRBD1 identical over 9 bases. In germline, CDR1 is LGHDT, CDR2 YNNKEL (reference sequence). The ends lost 1 base at V and 5 bases at J; junction bases unmatched: 3. This CDR3 has 14 residues. The CDR3 region is CASSQGGTGNEQYF. Here the CDR3 DNA reads TGTGCCAGCAGCCAAGGCGGGACAGGGAACGAGCAGTACTTC.

The V and J genes are TRBV6-5 and TRBJ2-5; 9 nucleotides agree with TRBD2. The V gene end was trimmed by 8 bases and the J gene end by 4 bases; junction bases not matched to a gene: 8. The CDR3 contains 14 residues. The germline V gene encodes CDR1 MNHEY and CDR2 SVGAGI. The CDR3 region has the DNA TGTGCCAGCGTCGGCGGGGGGGCCCGAGAGACCCAGTACTTC. Its protein product is CASVGGGARETQYF.

The chain is built from TRBV7-2 and TRBJ1-1, with 7 nucleotides matching TRBD1. The germline gives CDR1 SGHTA, CDR2 FQGNSA. V shed 1 base, J shed 9 bases, and the junction held 2 bases outside the gene matches. The CDR3 has 12 amino acids. The CDR3 spells CASSLEDRQAFF. CDR3 bases: TGTGCCAGCAGCTTAGAGGACAGGCAAGCTTTCTTT. The full variable domain, its missing parts supplied by reference TRBV7-2 and TRBJ1-1, is GAGVSQSPSNKVTEKGKDVELRCDPISGHTALYWYRQSLGQGLEFLIYFQGNSAPDKSGLPSDRFSAERTGGSVSTLTIQRTQQEDSAVYLCASSLEDRQAFFGQGTRLTVV.

This sequence joins TRBV27 and TRBJ1-3, with a tentative D call TRBD1 (5 bases). The CDR3 runs to 15 residues. CDR1 is MNHEY and CDR2 is SMNVEV in the germline V gene (reference sequence). V was cut by 6 bases and J by 0 bases, with 12 bases left in between. CDR3 loop: CASRGMGGSGNTIYF. The DNA of the CDR3 is TGTGCCAGCAGGGGCATGGGGGGCTCTGGAAACACCATATATTTT.

CDR3 bases: TGTGCCAGCAGCCTGGGACTAGCGGGCACAGATACGCAGTATTTT. Its protein product is CASSLGLAGTDTQYF. V and J are TRBV13 and TRBJ2-3; 11 nucleotides line up with TRBD2. CDR3 length: 15 amino acids. Trimming removed 5 bases from V and 1 base from J; junction bases left unmatched: 2. Germline lookup yields CDR1 PRHDT and CDR2 FYEKMQ (reference sequence).

The table lists this clone with a few counts. The chain is built from TRBV3-1 (or the pseudogene TRBV3-2) and TRBJ2-3, with a tentative D call TRBD2 (6 bases). Germline values: CDR1 LGHDT, CDR2 YNNKEL (reference sequence). V lost 3 bases and J lost 6, with 10 bases in between. The length of the CDR3 is 13 residues. The CDR3, as DNA: TGTGCCAGCAGCCACGAGGGACTTGATACGCAGTATTTT. Residues: CASSHEGLDTQYF.

The J gene is TRBJ1-1, the V gene TRBV7-9; D is ambiguous. V lost 1 base, J lost 2 bases, and 5 bases lay in between. Looked up from germline, CDR1 is SEHNR and CDR2 is FQNEAQ (reference sequence). The CDR3 consists of 13 residues. The CDR3 protein is CASSLEHNTEAFF. The CDR3 DNA reads as TGTGCCAGCAGCTTAGAACACAACACTGAAGCTTTCTTT.

The chain uses TRBV2 and TRBJ2-7; the match to TRBD1 covers 11 bases. This CDR3 has 14 amino acids. The J segment lost 2 bases and the V segment lost 8 bases, leaving 5 bases of the junction unmatched. Germline loops: CDR1 SNHLY, CDR2 FYNNEI. This CDR3 is CASLLGQGAYEQYF. In DNA form, the CDR3 reads TGTGCCAGCCTACTGGGACAGGGGGCCTACGAGCAGTACTTC.

The rearrangement joins TRBV30 to TRBJ2-5; TRBD1 matches 7 bases. From germline, CDR1 is GTSNPN and CDR2 SVGIG (reference sequence). The J segment lost 8 bases and the V segment lost 7 bases, leaving 16 bases of the junction unmatched. This CDR3 has 14 residues. CDR3 in DNA: TGTGCCTTCAAGGGGGCAGGGGCCCCCGGTACCCAGTACTTC. As protein: CAFKGAGAPGTQYF.

The genes are TRBV7-6 and TRBJ2-3; 8 bases line up with TRBD1. Per germline, CDR1 SGHVS and CDR2 FNYEAQ. The CDR3 has 16 amino acids. The V segment lost 3 bases and the J segment 1 base; nucleotides outside the gene matches: 6. The CDR3 DNA reads TGTGCCAGCAGCTTCAACGACAGGGGAGGCACAGATACGCAGTATTTT. This translates into CASSFNDRGGTDTQYF.

The chain links TRBV20-1 to TRBJ1-1; 8 bases align to TRBD1. The CDR3 consists of 12 residues. V trimming: 3 bases; J trimming: 6 bases; junction bases outside the gene matches: 3. The germline V gene encodes CDR1 DFQATT and CDR2 SNEGSKA (reference sequence). The CDR3 protein is CSASLGQAEAFF. CDR3 nucleotide sequence: TGCAGTGCTAGTCTGGGACAGGCTGAAGCTTTCTTT.

The rearrangement joins TRBV21-1 to TRBJ1-5; TRBD1, the table's D call, was not compared with the DNA. TRBV21-1 is a documented pseudogene. CDR3 length equals 22 residues. The CDR3 nucleotides are TGTGCCAGCAGCAACGCACTTGGAGTGGAGGGGGCACCTTCATATAGCAATCAGCCCCAGCATTTT. It encodes CASSNALGVEGAPSYSNQPQHF.

This clone appeared once. The chain has TRBV30 and TRBJ1-4; TRBD1 is a possible D gene (5 bases). The germline V gene encodes CDR1 GTSNPN and CDR2 SVGIG (reference sequence). This CDR3 has 14 residues. The V and J ends lost 2 bases and 7 bases respectively, with 14 bases between them. In DNA form, the CDR3 reads TGTGCCTGGAGTATCGGGGGGTTGGGTGAAAAACTGTTTTTT. Protein sequence: CAWSIGGLGEKLFF.

This clone was observed once. This chain uses TRBV10-3 with TRBJ2-7, with a possible D match to TRBD1 (5 bases). CDR1 ENHRY and CDR2 SYGVKD come from the germline V gene. The CDR3 consists of 14 residues. Trimming cost V 10 bases and J 4 bases, with 20 bases left between them. The CDR3, as DNA: TGTGCCACCGGTACCCAGGGCGAAACGTACGAGCAGTACTTC. Residues: CATGTQGETYEQYF.